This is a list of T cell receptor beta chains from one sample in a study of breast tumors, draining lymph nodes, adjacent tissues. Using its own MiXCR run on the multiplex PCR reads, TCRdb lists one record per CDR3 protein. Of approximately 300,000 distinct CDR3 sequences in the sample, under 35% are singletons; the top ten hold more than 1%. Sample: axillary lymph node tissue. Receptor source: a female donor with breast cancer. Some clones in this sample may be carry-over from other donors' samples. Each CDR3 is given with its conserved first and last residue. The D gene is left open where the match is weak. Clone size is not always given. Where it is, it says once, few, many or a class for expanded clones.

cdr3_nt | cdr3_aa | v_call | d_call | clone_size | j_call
TGTGCCAGCAGGTTAAAGGGGCTGCGTGGCTACACCTTC | CASRLKGLRGYTF | TRBV28 | - | few | TRBJ1-2
TGTGCCACCAGCAGAGATCAGGGGTCCGGGGAGACCCAGTACTTC | CATSRDQGSGETQYF | TRBV15 | - | many | TRBJ2-5
TGCAGTGCCCAAGGGGTTAGGGGGATGCAGTATTTT | CSAQGVRGMQYF | TRBV20-1 | - | many | TRBJ2-3
TGCAGCGTGGGGACGTTTCGAAACACTGAAGCTTTCTTT | CSVGTFRNTEAFF | TRBV29-1 | - | - | TRBJ1-1
TGTGCTAGTGGTTTGGTACTCGGGGAGAGTGGCAAATCTAGCACAGATACGCAGTATTTT | CASGLVLGESGKSSTDTQYF | TRBV12-5 | - | many | TRBJ2-3
TGTGCCAGCAGTCCCGCTCGCGGTAACACCGGGGAGCTGTTTTTT | CASSPARGNTGELFF | TRBV12-3/TRBV12-4 | - | many | TRBJ2-2
TGTGCCAGCAGCTTTTCATCCCTCCCCAACTCCTACGAGCAGTACTTC | CASSFSSLPNSYEQYF | TRBV5-5 | - | - | TRBJ2-7
TGTGCCACCAGTGCCCGAACACTAGCGGGAGATTTAAGTGAGCAGTTCTTC | CATSARTLAGDLSEQFF | TRBV24-1 | TRBD2 | many | TRBJ2-1
TGTGCCAGCAGCTTAGACATGGGGCGCGAGCAGTACTTC | CASSLDMGREQYF | TRBV7-8 | - | many | TRBJ2-7
TGTGCCAGCAACCCGGACAATATTCAGCCCCAGCATTTT | CASNPDNIQPQHF | TRBV2 | - | many | TRBJ1-5
TGTGCCAGCAGCCAACGGGTCGGACAGGGCCGAGATACGCAGTATTTT | CASSQRVGQGRDTQYF | TRBV13 | TRBD1 | many | TRBJ2-3
TGCAGCGCCAGTAGTCTAGCGTCAGATACGCAGTATTTT | CSASSLASDTQYF | TRBV29-1 | - | many | TRBJ2-3
TGTGCCAGCAGTGATCGGCAGGGGGTGGGTGGCTACACCTTC | CASSDRQGVGGYTF | TRBV2 | TRBD1 | many | TRBJ1-2
TGTGCCAGCAGCCTTACTAGCGGGTACACCGGGGAGCTGTTTTTT | CASSLTSGYTGELFF | TRBV3-1 | TRBD2 | - | TRBJ2-2
TGTGCCAGCAGCTTAGGGAACAGGCTACTCTCCTACGAGCAGTACTTC | CASSLGNRLLSYEQYF | TRBV11-2 | - | few | TRBJ2-7
TGTGCCAGCAGCTTGACAGGGGGCCCCAATCAGCCCCAGCATTTT | CASSLTGGPNQPQHF | TRBV7-9 | TRBD1 | many | TRBJ1-5
TGTGCCAGCAGCAGAAGGACAGGGGGCGATGAGACCCAGTACTTC | CASSRRTGGDETQYF | TRBV11-3 | TRBD1 | many | TRBJ2-5
TGTGCCAGCTCCCAAGGACAGGGAGGTTTCTACGAGCAGTACTTC | CASSQGQGGFYEQYF | TRBV6-1 | TRBD1 | many | TRBJ2-7
TGCGCCAGCAGCGAGGGATATAATAATTCCCCCCTCCACTTT | CASSEGYNNSPLHF | TRBV5-1 | - | - | TRBJ1-6
TGTGCCAGCAGTGAAGCTTGGCGGGGAAGAGGGGAGCTGTTTTTT | CASSEAWRGRGELFF | TRBV6-1 | - | - | TRBJ2-2
TGCGCCAGCAGCCCCTCGGGCCTCCCGGATTCACCCCTCCACTTT | CASSPSGLPDSPLHF | TRBV5-1 | - | many | TRBJ1-6
TGTGCCAGCAGCTTAAAAGAGGGTGAGCAGTTCTTC | CASSLKEGEQFF | TRBV11-2 | - | many | TRBJ2-1
TGTGCCAGCAGCGGCCTCGGGGACCTCACTGAGCAGTTCTTC | CASSGLGDLTEQFF | TRBV9 | - | many | TRBJ2-1
TGTGCCAGCAGTTACTATGTGGTATCTGAGCAGTTCTTC | CASSYYVVSEQFF | TRBV6-2/TRBV6-3 | - | few | TRBJ2-1
TGCGCCAGCATTTACGGACTAGCGGGAGGCAACAAGAAAAACATTCAGTACTTC | CASIYGLAGGNKKNIQYF | TRBV5-1 | TRBD2 | few | TRBJ2-4
TGTGCCAGCAGCTTGAGGACTAGCGGGAGGGCTTCCCACAATGAGCAGTTCTTC | CASSLRTSGRASHNEQFF | TRBV4-2 | TRBD2 | few | TRBJ2-1
TGTGCCAGCAGTTTTGGACTAGCGGAGTACAATGAGCAGTTCTTC | CASSFGLAEYNEQFF | TRBV5-4 | TRBD2 | many | TRBJ2-1
TGTGCCAGCAGTTTGAGGCTAAGTCAGCCCCAGCATTTT | CASSLRLSQPQHF | TRBV27 | - | - | TRBJ1-5
TGTGCCAGCAGCGACTACACTAGCACAGATACGCAGTATTTT | CASSDYTSTDTQYF | TRBV5-6 | - | many | TRBJ2-3
TGTGCCAGTAGAACCGAGGGCCAAGGTGAAAAACTGTTTTTT | CASRTEGQGEKLFF | TRBV19 | - | - | TRBJ1-4
TGTGCCAGCAGCTTGTCTCTAGCGGGAACCTACGAGCAGTACTTC | CASSLSLAGTYEQYF | TRBV5-5 | TRBD2 | many | TRBJ2-7
TGTGCCAGCAGCTCACCCGTCGGGGCCCTTACCTCCTACGAGCAGTACTTC | CASSSPVGALTSYEQYF | TRBV5-5 | - | many | TRBJ2-7
TGTGCCAGCAGACCCCCCGTAGCGAGCTATGGCTACACCTTC | CASRPPVASYGYTF | TRBV9 | - | many | TRBJ1-2
TGTGCCAGCAAGCGGGGAGTCAGTGAGCAGTTCTTC | CASKRGVSEQFF | TRBV25-1 | TRBD2 | - | TRBJ2-1
TGTGCCAGCAGCTTTGGGTCTAACTCTGGAAACACCATATATTTT | CASSFGSNSGNTIYF | TRBV11-2 | - | - | TRBJ1-3
TGTGCCAGCAGCGTGGAGGGACAGCTGGCGAATACGCAGTATTTT | CASSVEGQLANTQYF | TRBV9 | - | many | TRBJ2-3
TGCAGCGGGGACCGGATTAACACTGAAGCTTTCTTT | CSGDRINTEAFF | TRBV29-1 | - | few | TRBJ1-1
TGCAGCGTTGAAGGGGGAGGGGATACGCAGTATTTT | CSVEGGGDTQYF | TRBV29-1 | TRBD2 | many | TRBJ2-3
TGTGCCATCACTAGCCTCGTTCCCACCGGGGAGCTGTTTTTT | CAITSLVPTGELFF | TRBV7-9 | - | - | TRBJ2-2
TGTGCCAGCAGACAGGACAGACTTACTGTTGAAAAACTGTTTTTT | CASRQDRLTVEKLFF | TRBV6-6 | - | many | TRBJ1-4
TGCGCCAGCAGCCACCCTACCCGGAACAATGAGCAGTTCTTC | CASSHPTRNNEQFF | TRBV4-1 | - | many | TRBJ2-1
TGCAGTGCTAGAGGGACAGGCAGTAGCAATCAGCCCCAGCATTTT | CSARGTGSSNQPQHF | TRBV20-1 | TRBD1 | many | TRBJ1-5